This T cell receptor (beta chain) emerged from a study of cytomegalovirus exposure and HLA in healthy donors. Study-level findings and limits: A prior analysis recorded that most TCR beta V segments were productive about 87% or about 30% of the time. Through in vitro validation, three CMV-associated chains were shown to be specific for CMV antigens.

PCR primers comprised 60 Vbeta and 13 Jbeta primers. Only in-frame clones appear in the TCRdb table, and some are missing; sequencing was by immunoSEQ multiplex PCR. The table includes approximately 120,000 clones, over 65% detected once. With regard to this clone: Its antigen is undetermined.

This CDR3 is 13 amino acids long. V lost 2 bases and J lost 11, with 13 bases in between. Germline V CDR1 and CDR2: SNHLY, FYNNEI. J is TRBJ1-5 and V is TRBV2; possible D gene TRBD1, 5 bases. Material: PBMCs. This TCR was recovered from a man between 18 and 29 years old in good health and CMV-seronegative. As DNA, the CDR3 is TGTGCCAGCAGTGAAATCCGGGGGGTGGCCCAGCATTTT. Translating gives CASSEIRGVAQHF.